This TCR beta chain came from a study of blood T cell repertoires in COVID-19. Followed over time, Seattle patients had been enrolled while infection was active. Sequencing was performed with immunoSEQ multiplex PCR; in TCRdb, only in-frame clones are kept and a portion is missing. This sample has 310,000 or so clones; more than 70% occur once, and the top ten carry roughly 10%. Germline values: CDR1 SGHRS, CDR2 YFSETQ. V gave up 4 bases and J gave up 1 base; unmatched junction bases: 3. The CDR3 is 14 amino acids. Sequenced input: peripheral blood. The chain joins TRBV5-1 to TRBJ2-5, with TRBD1 identical over 8 bases. The receptor was derived from a woman aged 25 to 39 with COVID-19, enrolled during active disease. The CDR3 region is CASSPGTGQETQYF. The CDR3 nucleotides read TGCGCCAGCAGCCCGGGGACAGGCCAAGAGACCCAGTACTTC.